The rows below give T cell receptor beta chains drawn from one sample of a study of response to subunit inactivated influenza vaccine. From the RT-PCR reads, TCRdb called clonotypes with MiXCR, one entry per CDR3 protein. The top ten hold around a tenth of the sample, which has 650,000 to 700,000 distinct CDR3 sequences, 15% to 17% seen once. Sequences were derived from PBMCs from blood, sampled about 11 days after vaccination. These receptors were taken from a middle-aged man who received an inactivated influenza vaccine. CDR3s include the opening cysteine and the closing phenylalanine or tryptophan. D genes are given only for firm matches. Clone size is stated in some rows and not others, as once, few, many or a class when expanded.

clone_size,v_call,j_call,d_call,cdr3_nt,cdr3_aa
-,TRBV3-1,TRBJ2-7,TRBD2,TGTGCCAGCAGCCTTCCGGGGGGGGAAGTTAGGCTGATCTACGAGCAGTACTTC,CASSLPGGEVRLIYEQYF
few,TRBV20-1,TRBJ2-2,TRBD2,TGCAGTGCTATATCTCCTAGCGGGAGATTCACCGGGGAGCTGTTTTTT,CSAISPSGRFTGELFF
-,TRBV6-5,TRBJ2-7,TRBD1,TGTGCCAGCAGTTACACGGGACAGGGGCGCTACGAGCAGTACTTC,CASSYTGQGRYEQYF
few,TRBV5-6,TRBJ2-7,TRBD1,TGTGCCAGCAGCCAAGACGGGACAGGGGGTCCCTACGAGCAGTACTTC,CASSQDGTGGPYEQYF
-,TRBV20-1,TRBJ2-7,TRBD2,TGCAGTGCTCCTGGACTAGCGGGATCCTACGAGCAGTACTTC,CSAPGLAGSYEQYF
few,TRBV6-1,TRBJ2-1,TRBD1,TGTGCCAGCAGTCCCGACAGGGGGTCCGGCAATGAGCAGTTCTTC,CASSPDRGSGNEQFF
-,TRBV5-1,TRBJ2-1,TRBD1,TGCGCCAGCACCTGGGCAGGGGGTTTAACCTACAATGAGCAGTTCTTC,CASTWAGGLTYNEQFF
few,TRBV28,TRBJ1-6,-,TGTGCCAGCAGTCCGACGGGACAAGGGAATTCACCCCTCCACTTT,CASSPTGQGNSPLHF
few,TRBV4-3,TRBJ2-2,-,TGCGCCAGCAGCCAAGACGGGATTAGCGGGAACACCGGGGAGCTGTTTTTT,CASSQDGISGNTGELFF
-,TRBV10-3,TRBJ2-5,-,TGTGCCATCAGGTCAGGACGGACCCAAGAGACCCAGTACTTC,CAIRSGRTQETQYF
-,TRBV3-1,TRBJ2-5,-,TGTGCCAGCAGCCAAGATATCGGGGGAAGGTTCCAAGAGACCCAGTACTTC,CASSQDIGGRFQETQYF
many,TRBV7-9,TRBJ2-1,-,TGTGCCAGCAGCTTAGGATTTGTCGAGCGGTCCTACAATGAGCAGTTCTTC,CASSLGFVERSYNEQFF
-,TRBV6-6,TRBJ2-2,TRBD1,TGTGCCACTTCCGGGACAGTTGCCGGGGAGCTGTTTTTT,CATSGTVAGELFF
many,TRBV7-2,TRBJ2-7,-,TGTGCCAGCAGACGACAGGCGACCTACGAGCAGTACTTC,CASRRQATYEQYF
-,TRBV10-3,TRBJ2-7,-,TGTGCCATCAGTCTTGGGGAAGGGGAGCAGTACTTC,CAISLGEGEQYF
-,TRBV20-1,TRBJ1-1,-,TGCAGTGCTCCGAGCATGGGAAACACTGAAGCTTTCTTT,CSAPSMGNTEAFF
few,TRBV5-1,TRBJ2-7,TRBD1,TGCGCCAGCAGCTTGTGGAGGACAGGGGCGACCTACGAGCAGTACTTC,CASSLWRTGATYEQYF
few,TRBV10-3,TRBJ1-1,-,TGTGCCATCGGGAAAATAAACACTGAAGCTTTCTTT,CAIGKINTEAFF
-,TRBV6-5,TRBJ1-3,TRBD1,TGTGCCAGCAGTTACGGGGGGACAGTCTCTGGAAACACCATATATTTT,CASSYGGTVSGNTIYF
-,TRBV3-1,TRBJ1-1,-,TGTGCCAGCAGCCAAGGAGGCGGGGGGGCGGCTGAAGCTTTCTTT,CASSQGGGGAAEAFF
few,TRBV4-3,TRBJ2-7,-,TGCGCCAGCAGCCAAGAAATCGATGGTTTGTACGAGCAGTACTTC,CASSQEIDGLYEQYF
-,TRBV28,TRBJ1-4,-,TGTGCCAGCAGGGCCTTGGTTGCAACTAATGAAAAACTGTTTTTT,CASRALVATNEKLFF
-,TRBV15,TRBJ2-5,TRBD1,TGTGCCACCAGCGGCCGGGACAGGGTGGCAGAGACCCAGTACTTC,CATSGRDRVAETQYF
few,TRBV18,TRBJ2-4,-,TGTGCCAGCTCACCGGGGTGGAAAGCCCAAAACATTCAGTACTTC,CASSPGWKAQNIQYF
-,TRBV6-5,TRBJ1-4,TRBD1,TGTGCCAGCAGTTACCTCCAGTCAGGGGGAGGACTGTTTTTT,CASSYLQSGGGLFF
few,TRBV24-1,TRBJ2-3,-,TGTGCCACCAGTGATTTGCAGGGCTTCACAGATACGCAGTATTTT,CATSDLQGFTDTQYF
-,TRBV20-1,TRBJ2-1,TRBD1,TGCAGTGCTACCCTCGGAGACAGGGGGAGGAATGAGCAGTTCTTC,CSATLGDRGRNEQFF
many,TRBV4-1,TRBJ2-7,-,TGCGCCAGCAGCCAAGGAGCCGAGCAGTACTTC,CASSQGAEQYF
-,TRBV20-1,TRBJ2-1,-,TGCAGTGCTAGAGAGGGTTATAGGGTTATTGAGCAGTTCTTC,CSAREGYRVIEQFF
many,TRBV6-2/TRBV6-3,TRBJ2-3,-,TGTGCCAGCAGTTACAGTGGCGGGGCCACAGATACGCAGTATTTT,CASSYSGGATDTQYF
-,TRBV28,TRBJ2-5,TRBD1,TGTGCCAGCAGTTTACAGGGGGCCCCTGGGGAGACCCAGTACTTC,CASSLQGAPGETQYF
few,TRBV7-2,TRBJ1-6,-,TGTGCCAGCTCCCGTACCAGGGCGACCTATAATTCACCCCTCCACTTT,CASSRTRATYNSPLHF
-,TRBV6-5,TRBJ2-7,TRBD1,TGTGCCAGCAGTTACGGGACAGGGACTTACGAGCAGTACTTC,CASSYGTGTYEQYF
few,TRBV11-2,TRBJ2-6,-,TGTGCCAGCAGCTTAGGGGCTAGACCCTCCTCTGGGGCCAACGTCCTGACTTTC,CASSLGARPSSGANVLTF
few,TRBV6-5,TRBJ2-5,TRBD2,TGTGCCAGCAGTTACACGGCGGGGGGGCAAGAGACCCAGTACTTC,CASSYTAGGQETQYF
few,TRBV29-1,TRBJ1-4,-,TGCAGCGTTTGGAGGAATGAAAAACTGTTTTTT,CSVWRNEKLFF
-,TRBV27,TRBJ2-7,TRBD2,TGTGCCAGCAGTTTATCGCGCCTAGCGGGAGATAATCTGCACGAGCAGTACTTC,CASSLSRLAGDNLHEQYF
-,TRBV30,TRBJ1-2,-,TGTGCCTGGAGTGTAGGGAGGGGATATGGCTACACCTTC,CAWSVGRGYGYTF
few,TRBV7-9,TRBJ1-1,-,TGTGCCAGCAGCGTACAACAGGGCCGCGGCACTGAAGCTTTCTTT,CASSVQQGRGTEAFF
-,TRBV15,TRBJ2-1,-,TGTGCCACCAGCAGAGATAGGACACTCAAGCGTGAGCAGTTCTTC,CATSRDRTLKREQFF
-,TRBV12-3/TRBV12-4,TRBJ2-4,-,TGTGCCAGCAGTTCTTCCAGGGTGGCCAAAAACATTCAGTACTTC,CASSSSRVAKNIQYF
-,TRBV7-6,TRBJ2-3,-,TGTGCCAGCAGCTTAGCGTTTTCAGATACGCAGTATTTT,CASSLAFSDTQYF
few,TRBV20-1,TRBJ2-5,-,TGCAGTGCTAGATCCCCCCAAGAGACCCAGTACTTC,CSARSPQETQYF
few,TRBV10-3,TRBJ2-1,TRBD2,TGTGCCACAACAAGGGGTAGCGGGGAAAACTACAATGAGCAGTTCTTC,CATTRGSGENYNEQFF
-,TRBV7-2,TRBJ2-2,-,TGTGCCAGCAGCTTAAATCCGGGGAGCGTGGAGCTGTTTTTT,CASSLNPGSVELFF
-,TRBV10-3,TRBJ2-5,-,TGTGCCATCAGAGGGTCCAAGGAGACCCAGTACTTC,CAIRGSKETQYF
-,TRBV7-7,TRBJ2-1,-,TGTGCTAGCAGCTTAGCGGGCAGGGGCTCAGGCCTCAATGAGCAGTTCTTC,CASSLAGRGSGLNEQFF
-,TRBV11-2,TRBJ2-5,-,TGTGCCAGCAGCCCCGGTGGGGTAGAGACCCAGTACTTC,CASSPGGVETQYF
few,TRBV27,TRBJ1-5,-,TGTGCCAGCAGTCAAACAGGGTTTCAGCCCCAGCATTTT,CASSQTGFQPQHF
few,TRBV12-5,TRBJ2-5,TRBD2,TGTGCTAGTGGTTGGGAGCATCCGGGACTAGCGGGAGGGCCTGGCGGGACCCAGTACTTC,CASGWEHPGLAGGPGGTQYF
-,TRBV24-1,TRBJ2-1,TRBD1,TGTGCCACCAGTGATTTCCAGGGGGACCACTACAATGAGCAGTTCTTC,CATSDFQGDHYNEQFF
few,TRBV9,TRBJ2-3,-,TGTGCCAGCAGCGGATACTACAGGACTAGCACAGATACGCAGTATTTT,CASSGYYRTSTDTQYF
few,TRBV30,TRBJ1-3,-,TGTGCCTGGAGTGTCTCCAGGGTGAGCTCTGGAAACACCATATATTTT,CAWSVSRVSSGNTIYF